A single T cell receptor (beta chain) is shown here with its context. The source of the sample is a study of blood T cell repertoires in COVID-19. In the study overall: Collection of acute and convalescent COVID-19 samples took place in the United States, Italy and Spain. The cDNA or gDNA used as material had been derived from T cells, B-cell-depleted T cells, or PBMCs.

Per the study methods: Reference gene primer amplification in the assay estimated nucleated cell counts. Here immunoSEQ multiplex PCR was the method, and the copy in TCRdb shows in-frame clones only, minus some. Clone size and the V and J calls come from that table; the DNA yielded D and trimming. The table includes around 99,000 clones, about three quarters detected once. Deletions cut 6 bases from V and 1 base from J, with 9 bases between. CDR3 length: 13 residues. Per germline, CDR1 SNHLY and CDR2 FYNNEI. This receptor was obtained from a man aged 65 to 79 with acute or convalescent COVID-19. The sequencing sample was made of peripheral blood. The chain couples TRBV2 to TRBJ1-2; possible D gene TRBD1, 5 bases. The CDR3 loop is CASRTQVNYGYTF. CDR3 nucleotides: TGTGCCAGCAGGACACAGGTTAACTATGGCTACACCTTC.